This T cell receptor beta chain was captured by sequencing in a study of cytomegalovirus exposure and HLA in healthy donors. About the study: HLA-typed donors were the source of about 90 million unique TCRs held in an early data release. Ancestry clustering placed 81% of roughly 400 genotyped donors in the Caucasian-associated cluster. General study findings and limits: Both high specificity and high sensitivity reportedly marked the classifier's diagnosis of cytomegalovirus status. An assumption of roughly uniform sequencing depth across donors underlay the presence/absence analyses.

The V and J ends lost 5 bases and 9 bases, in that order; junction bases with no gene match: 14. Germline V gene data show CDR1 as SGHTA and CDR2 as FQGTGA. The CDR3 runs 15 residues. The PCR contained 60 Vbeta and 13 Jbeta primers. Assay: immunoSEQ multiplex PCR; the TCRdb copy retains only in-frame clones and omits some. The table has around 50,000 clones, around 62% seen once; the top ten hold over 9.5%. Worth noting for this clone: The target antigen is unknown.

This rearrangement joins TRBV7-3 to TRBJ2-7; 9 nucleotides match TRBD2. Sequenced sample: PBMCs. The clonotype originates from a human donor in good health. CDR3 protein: CASSPGGVRGGGQYF. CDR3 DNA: TGTGCCAGCAGCCCCGGGGGAGTGCGGGGGGGCGGGCAGTACTTC.